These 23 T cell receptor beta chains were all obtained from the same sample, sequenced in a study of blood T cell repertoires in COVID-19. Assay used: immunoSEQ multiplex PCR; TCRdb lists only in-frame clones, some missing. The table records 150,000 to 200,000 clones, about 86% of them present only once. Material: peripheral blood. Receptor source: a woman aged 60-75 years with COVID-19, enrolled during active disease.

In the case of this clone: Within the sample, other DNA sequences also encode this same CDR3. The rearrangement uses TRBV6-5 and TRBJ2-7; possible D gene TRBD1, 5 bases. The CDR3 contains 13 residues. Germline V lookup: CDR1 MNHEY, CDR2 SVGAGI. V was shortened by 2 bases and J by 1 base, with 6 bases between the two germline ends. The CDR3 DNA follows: TGTGCCAGCAGTTACACAGGTTCCTACGAGCAGTACTTC. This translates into CASSYTGSYEQYF.

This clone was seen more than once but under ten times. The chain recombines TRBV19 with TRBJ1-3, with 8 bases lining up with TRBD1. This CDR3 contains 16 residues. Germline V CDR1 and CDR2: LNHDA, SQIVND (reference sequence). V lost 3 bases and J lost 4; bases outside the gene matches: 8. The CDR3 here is CASSITPRQGGNTIYF. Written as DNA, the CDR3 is TGTGCCAGTAGTATCACACCCCGACAGGGGGGAAACACCATATATTTT.

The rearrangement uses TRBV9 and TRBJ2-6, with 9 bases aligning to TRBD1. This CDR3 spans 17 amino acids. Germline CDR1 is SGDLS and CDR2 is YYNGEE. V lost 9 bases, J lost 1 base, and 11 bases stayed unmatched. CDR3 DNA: TGTGCCACCGGAAGGGACAGGGCCACTTCTGGGGCCAACGTCCTGACTTTC. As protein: CATGRDRATSGANVLTF.

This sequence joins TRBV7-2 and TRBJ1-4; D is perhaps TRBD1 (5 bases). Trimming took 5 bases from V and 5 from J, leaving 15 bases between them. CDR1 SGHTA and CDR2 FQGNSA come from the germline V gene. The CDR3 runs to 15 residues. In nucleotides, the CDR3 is TGTGCCAGCAGCCTCCTCCCAGGGCTGAATGAAAAACTGTTTTTT. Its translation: CASSLLPGLNEKLFF.

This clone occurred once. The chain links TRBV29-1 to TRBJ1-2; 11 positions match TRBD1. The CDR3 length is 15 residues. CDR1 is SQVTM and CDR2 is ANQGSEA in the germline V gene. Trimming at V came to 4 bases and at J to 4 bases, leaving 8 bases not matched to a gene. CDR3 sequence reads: CSVGAGQGGIYGYTF. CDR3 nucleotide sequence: TGCAGCGTTGGAGCGGGACAGGGGGGTATCTATGGCTACACCTTC.

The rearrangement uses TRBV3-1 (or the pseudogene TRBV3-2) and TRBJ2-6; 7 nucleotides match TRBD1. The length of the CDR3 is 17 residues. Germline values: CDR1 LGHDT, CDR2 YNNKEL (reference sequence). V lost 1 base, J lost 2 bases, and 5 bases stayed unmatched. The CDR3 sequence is CASSQVSGTAGANVLTF. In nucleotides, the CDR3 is TGTGCCAGCAGCCAAGTGTCCGGGACAGCTGGGGCCAACGTCCTGACTTTC.

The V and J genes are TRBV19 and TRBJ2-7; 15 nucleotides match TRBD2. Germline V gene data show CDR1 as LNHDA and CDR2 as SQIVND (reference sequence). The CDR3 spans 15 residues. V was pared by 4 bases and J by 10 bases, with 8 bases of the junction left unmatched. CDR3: CASSTGLAGGPDQYF. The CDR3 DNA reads TGTGCCAGTAGTACCGGACTAGCGGGAGGGCCTGATCAGTACTTC.

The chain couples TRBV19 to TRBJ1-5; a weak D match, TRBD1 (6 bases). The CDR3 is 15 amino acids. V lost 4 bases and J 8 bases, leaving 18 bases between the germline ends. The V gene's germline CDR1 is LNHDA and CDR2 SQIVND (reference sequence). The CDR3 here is CASSRDGWGLEPQHF. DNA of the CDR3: TGTGCCAGTAGTAGAGATGGGTGGGGGCTAGAGCCCCAGCATTTT.

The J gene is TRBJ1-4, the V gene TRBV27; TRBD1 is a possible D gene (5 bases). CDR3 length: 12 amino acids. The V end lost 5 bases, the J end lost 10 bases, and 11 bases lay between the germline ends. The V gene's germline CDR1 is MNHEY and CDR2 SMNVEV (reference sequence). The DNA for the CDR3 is TGTGCCAGCAGTCCCGTCGGGGGAAAACTGTTTTTT. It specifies CASSPVGGKLFF.

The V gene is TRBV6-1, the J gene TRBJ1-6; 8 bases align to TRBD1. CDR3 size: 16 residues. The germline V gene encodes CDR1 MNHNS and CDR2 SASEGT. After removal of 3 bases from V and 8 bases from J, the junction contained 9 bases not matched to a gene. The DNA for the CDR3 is TGTGCCAGCAGTGACGACAGGGGAGATTATTATTCACCCCTCCACTTT. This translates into CASSDDRGDYYSPLHF.

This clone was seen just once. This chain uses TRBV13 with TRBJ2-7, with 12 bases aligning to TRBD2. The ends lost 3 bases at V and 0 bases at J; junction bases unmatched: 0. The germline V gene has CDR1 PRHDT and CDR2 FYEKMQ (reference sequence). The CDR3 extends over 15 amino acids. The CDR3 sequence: CASSLGLAGSYEQYF. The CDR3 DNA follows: TGTGCCAGCAGCTTGGGACTAGCGGGCTCCTACGAGCAGTACTTC.

CDR3 in DNA: TGCGCCAGCAGCTTGACGGGTACTAATGAAAAACTGTTTTTT. This sequence encodes CASSLTGTNEKLFF. V gene TRBV5-1 combines with J gene TRBJ1-4; D is ambiguous. The CDR3 is made up of 14 amino acids. The germline V gene has CDR1 SGHRS and CDR2 YFSETQ. V lost 1 base, J lost 2 bases, and 6 bases lay in between.

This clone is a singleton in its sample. CDR3 nucleotide sequence: TGTGCCAGCAGTGCTCCGTGGCGGGGGAACACTGAAGCTTTCTTT. It yields the protein CASSAPWRGNTEAFF. This chain connects TRBV6-2 or TRBV6-3 to TRBJ1-1, with D unresolved. CDR1 is MNHEY and CDR2 is SVGEGT in the germline V gene. Trimming removed 5 bases from V and 1 base from J, with 14 bases in between. The CDR3 spans 15 residues.

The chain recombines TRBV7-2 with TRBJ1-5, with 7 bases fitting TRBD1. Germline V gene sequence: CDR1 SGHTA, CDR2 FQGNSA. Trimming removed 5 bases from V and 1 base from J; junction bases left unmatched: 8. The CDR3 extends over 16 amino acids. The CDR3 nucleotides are TGTGCCAGCAGCCAGCGACAGGGATGGAGCAATCAGCCCCAGCATTTT. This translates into CASSQRQGWSNQPQHF.

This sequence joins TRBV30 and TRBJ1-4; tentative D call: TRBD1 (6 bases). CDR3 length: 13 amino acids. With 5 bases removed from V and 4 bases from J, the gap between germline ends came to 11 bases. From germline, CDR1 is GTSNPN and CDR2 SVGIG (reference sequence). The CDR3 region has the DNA TGTGCCTGGTCCGGGACAAATAATGAAAAACTGTTTTTT. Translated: CAWSGTNNEKLFF.

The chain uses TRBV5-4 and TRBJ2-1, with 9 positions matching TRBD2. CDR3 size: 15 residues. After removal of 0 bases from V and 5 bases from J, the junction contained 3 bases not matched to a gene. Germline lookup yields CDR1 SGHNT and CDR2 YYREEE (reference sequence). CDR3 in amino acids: CASSLGLAVNNEQFF. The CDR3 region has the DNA TGTGCCAGCAGCTTGGGACTAGCGGTAAACAATGAGCAGTTCTTC.

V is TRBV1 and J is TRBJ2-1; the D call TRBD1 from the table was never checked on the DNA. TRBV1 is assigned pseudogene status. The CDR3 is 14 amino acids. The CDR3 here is CTITGGRTYNEQFF. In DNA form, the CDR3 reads TGCACCATCACAGGGGGTCGGACCTACAATGAGCAGTTCTTC.

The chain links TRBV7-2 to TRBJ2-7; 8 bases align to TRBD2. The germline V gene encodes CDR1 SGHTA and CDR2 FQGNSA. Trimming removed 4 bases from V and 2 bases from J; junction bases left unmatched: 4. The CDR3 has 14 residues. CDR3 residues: CASSSGLATYEQYF. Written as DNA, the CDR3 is TGTGCCAGCAGCTCCGGACTAGCCACCTACGAGCAGTACTTC. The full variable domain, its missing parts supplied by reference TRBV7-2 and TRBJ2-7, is GAGVSQSPSNKVTEKGKDVELRCDPISGHTALYWYRQSLGQGLEFLIYFQGNSAPDKSGLPSDRFSAERTGGSVSTLTIQRTQQEDSAVYLCASSSGLATYEQYFGPGTRLTVT.

DNA for the CDR3: TGTGCCAGCGGAGACCTGGACAGGCCTATATCACCCCTCCACTTT. It yields the protein CASGDLDRPISPLHF. V and J are TRBV28 and TRBJ1-6; 7 bases match TRBD1. This CDR3 contains 15 residues. Germline V lookup: CDR1 MDHEN, CDR2 SYDVKM. With V trimmed by 8 bases and J by 10 bases, 14 bases remained unmatched.

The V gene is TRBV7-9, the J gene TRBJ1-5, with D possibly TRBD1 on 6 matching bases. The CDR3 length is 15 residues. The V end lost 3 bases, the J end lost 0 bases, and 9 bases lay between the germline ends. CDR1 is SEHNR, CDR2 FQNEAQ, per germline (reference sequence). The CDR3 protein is CASSLGDNSNQPQHF. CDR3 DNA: TGTGCCAGCAGCTTGGGGGACAATAGCAATCAGCCCCAGCATTTT.

CDR3: CASTLRTGLGYTF. The CDR3 DNA reads as TGCGCCAGCACCCTCCGGACAGGGCTTGGCTACACCTTC. This chain links TRBV10-2 with TRBJ1-2; 8 positions agree with TRBD1. The CDR3 is 13 residues long. The V segment lost 7 bases and the J segment 7 bases; nucleotides outside the gene matches: 8. Germline CDR1 is WSHSY and CDR2 is SAAADI.

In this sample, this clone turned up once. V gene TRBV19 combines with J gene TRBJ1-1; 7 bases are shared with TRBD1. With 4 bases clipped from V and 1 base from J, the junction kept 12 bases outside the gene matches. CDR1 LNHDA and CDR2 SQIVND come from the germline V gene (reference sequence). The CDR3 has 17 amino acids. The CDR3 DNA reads TGTGCCAGTAGTAGTGCGCAACAGGGGATGGGGAACACTGAAGCTTTCTTT. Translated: CASSSAQQGMGNTEAFF.

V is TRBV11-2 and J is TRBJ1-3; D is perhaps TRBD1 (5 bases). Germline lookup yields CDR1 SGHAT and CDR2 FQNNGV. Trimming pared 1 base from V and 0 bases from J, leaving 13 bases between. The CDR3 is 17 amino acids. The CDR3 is CASSLVGLVISGNTIYF. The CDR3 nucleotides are TGTGCCAGCAGCTTAGTGGGGCTTGTGATCTCTGGAAACACCATATATTTT.